Below are 20 T cell receptor beta chains sequenced from a single sample in a study of T cells in localized non-small cell lung cancer. Profiling relied on immunoSEQ multiplex PCR, and the TCRdb table lists in-frame clones only, not all of them. The data contain 25,000 to 35,000 clones, 90% to 95% of them seen just once; the ten biggest clones take up around 0.73%. The material sequenced was peripheral blood, taken before any cancer treatment. These receptors came from a woman aged 35 to 69 with stage I lung adenocarcinoma.

A few counts support this clone. V gene TRBV5-1 combines with J gene TRBJ2-5, with TRBD2 matching over 8 bases. After removal of 1 base from V and 3 bases from J, the junction contained 8 bases not matched to a gene. The V gene's germline CDR1 is SGHRS and CDR2 YFSETQ. The CDR3 loop spans 16 amino acids. The CDR3 DNA sequence: TGCGCCAGCAGCTTGAGATGGGCCGGGGGGGAAGAGACCCAGTACTTC. This sequence encodes CASSLRWAGGEETQYF.

This clone has just one count. V and J are TRBV18 and TRBJ1-1; 7 nucleotides line up with TRBD1. There are 15 residues in the CDR3. Germline V lookup: CDR1 KGHSH, CDR2 LQKENI. Trimming took 5 bases from V and 0 from J; bases not matched to a gene: 6. CDR3 sequence (DNA): TGTGCCAGCTCATCCCGACAGGGAGTGAACACTGAAGCTTTCTTT. Translation: CASSSRQGVNTEAFF. Supplemented by reference TRBV18 and TRBJ1-1, the full variable domain reads NAGVMQNPRHLVRRRGQEARLRCSPMKGHSHVYWYRQLPEEGLKFMVYLQKENIIDESGMPKERFSAEFPKEGPSILRIQQVVRGDSAAYFCASSSRQGVNTEAFFGQGTRLTVV.

The DNA of the CDR3 is TGTGCCAGCAGGGGGCTAGGAGTAGAGAGCAATGAGCAGTTCTTC. This translates into CASRGLGVESNEQFF. The V gene is TRBV27, the J gene TRBJ2-1; perhaps TRBD1 as D (5 bases). CDR1 and CDR2 from the germline V gene are MNHEY and SMNVEV (reference sequence). V lost 6 bases, J lost 6 bases, and 18 bases lay in between. There are 15 residues in the CDR3.

The chain links TRBV25-1 to TRBJ2-3; TRBD1 is a possible D gene (6 bases). The CDR3 loop spans 16 amino acids. CDR1 is MGHDK and CDR2 is SYGVNS in the germline V gene. The germline V and J ends were trimmed by 4 bases and 4 bases, with 18 bases remaining between them. DNA of the CDR3: TGTGCCAGCAGTGCTTGGGGAAACAGGGTGTCAGATACGCAGTATTTT. Protein product: CASSAWGNRVSDTQYF.

The V and J genes are TRBV6-5 and TRBJ1-1; D uncertain. CDR1 and CDR2 from the germline V gene are MNHEY and SVGAGI. This CDR3 region has 14 residues. The V gene lost 4 bases and the J gene lost 6 bases, with 15 bases spanning the gap. The CDR3 coding sequence is TGTGCCAGCAGTTCCCCCGGGTCCGGTCCTGAAGCTTTCTTT. Translating gives CASSSPGSGPEAFF.

This clone was recorded a few times. The chain uses TRBV5-1 and TRBJ1-1; D perhaps matches TRBD1 (6 bases). The length of the CDR3 is 14 residues. Germline lookup yields CDR1 SGHRS and CDR2 YFSETQ. Trimming removed 4 bases at V and 6 bases at J, with 16 bases between. CDR3 protein: CASSATGFASEAFF. CDR3 nucleotide sequence: TGCGCCAGCAGCGCAACAGGGTTTGCCTCTGAAGCTTTCTTT.

The V gene is TRBV11-2, the J gene TRBJ1-4; D unclear. Germline V gene data show CDR1 as SGHAT and CDR2 as FQNNGV. The length of the CDR3 is 11 residues. The V gene lost 1 base and the J gene lost 11 bases, with 5 bases spanning the gap. CDR3 sequence: CASSLVGKLFF. CDR3 in DNA: TGTGCCAGCAGCTTAGTGGGCAAACTGTTTTTT.

The V and J genes are TRBV7-9 and TRBJ2-3; no reliable D call. This CDR3 is built from 13 residues. Trimming cost V 5 bases and J 2 bases, with 8 bases left between them. Germline CDR1 and CDR2: SEHNR and FQNEAQ (reference sequence). The CDR3 sequence: CASSTSTTDTQYF. DNA for the CDR3: TGTGCCAGCAGCACCTCTACCACAGATACGCAGTATTTT.

The rearrangement uses TRBV5-1 and TRBJ1-1; 7 bases are shared with TRBD1. The CDR3 loop spans 15 amino acids. The germline gives CDR1 SGHRS, CDR2 YFSETQ. The J segment lost 3 bases and the V segment lost 4 bases, leaving 9 bases of the junction unmatched. Written as DNA, the CDR3 is TGCGCCAGCAGCCCCTTTCGGCAGGGGGACACTGAAGCTTTCTTT. As protein: CASSPFRQGDTEAFF.

The rearrangement joins TRBV19 to TRBJ1-1, with a tentative D call TRBD1 (5 bases). Deletions cut 8 bases from V and 9 bases from J, with 22 bases between. Germline CDR1 LNHDA, CDR2 SQIVND (reference sequence). The CDR3 is made up of 14 amino acids. The CDR3 here is CASSHPGQSYKAFF. The CDR3 DNA is TGTGCCAGTTCGCACCCTGGACAATCCTACAAAGCTTTCTTT.

This clone has just one count. The chain combines TRBV29-1 with TRBJ1-4; D is ambiguous. Deletions cut 0 bases from V and 8 bases from J, with 13 bases between. The germline CDR1 and CDR2 sequences are SQVTM and ANQGSEA. The CDR3 contains 14 residues. Here the CDR3 DNA reads TGCAGCGTTGAAGACCGGGGTGTCGGAGAAAAACTGTTTTTT. It encodes CSVEDRGVGEKLFF.

This clone has a single count. The V call is TRBV7-2, the J call TRBJ2-7; D uncertain. The CDR3 length is 16 residues. V lost 1 base and J lost 2, with 15 bases in between. CDR1 is SGHTA, CDR2 FQGNSA, per germline. The CDR3 loop reads CASSLVGPNPPYEQYF. The CDR3 nucleotides are TGTGCCAGCAGCTTAGTCGGACCGAATCCCCCCTACGAGCAGTACTTC.

V and J are TRBV7-2 and TRBJ1-3, with 8 bases identical to TRBD1. The V and J ends lost 1 base and 2 bases, in that order; junction bases with no gene match: 7. CDR1 SGHTA and CDR2 FQGNSA come from the germline V gene. The CDR3 loop spans 17 amino acids. CDR3 coding DNA: TGTGCCAGCAGCTTAGTTTCGCAGGGGGCCCCTGGAAACACCATATATTTT. Translating gives CASSLVSQGAPGNTIYF.

This clone was detected only once. The J gene is TRBJ1-5, the V gene TRBV11-3; TRBD1 might be the D (6 bases). V shed 4 bases and J shed 0 bases, with 25 bases lying between them. There are 20 residues in the CDR3. Germline CDR1 SGHNT, CDR2 YENEEA. CDR3 in DNA: TGTGCCAGCAGCTCTTTGGCGGGGAAACAGGGATTCTATAGCAATCAGCCCCAGCATTTT. This sequence encodes CASSSLAGKQGFYSNQPQHF.

The J gene is TRBJ2-2, the V gene TRBV7-6; 7 positions match TRBD2. Trimming at V came to 1 base and at J to 5 bases, leaving 4 bases not matched to a gene. The CDR3 length is 15 residues. Germline CDR1 and CDR2: SGHVS and FNYEAQ. The CDR3 DNA reads TGTGCCAGCAGCTTAGGGGCTAGCGGTACCGGGGAGCTGTTTTTT. It translates to CASSLGASGTGELFF.

The CDR3 sequence: CASSLIGAQDTEAFF. CDR3 nucleotides: TGTGCCAGCAGTCTGATCGGGGCGCAGGACACTGAAGCTTTCTTT. The chain combines TRBV27 with TRBJ1-1; D might be TRBD1 (5 bases). Per the germline V gene, CDR1 is MNHEY and CDR2 is SMNVEV (reference sequence). V lost 5 bases to trimming and J lost 3 bases, with 16 bases between them. CDR3 length: 15 residues.

The chain is built from TRBV5-4 and TRBJ1-1; 10 bases map to TRBD1. The trim removed 0 bases at V and 3 bases at J, leaving 2 bases unmatched. The CDR3 runs 15 residues. Per the germline V gene, CDR1 is SGHNT and CDR2 is YYREEE (reference sequence). CDR3 residues: CASSLGQGAYTEAFF. In DNA, the CDR3 is TGTGCCAGCAGCTTGGGACAGGGGGCGTACACTGAAGCTTTCTTT.

In this sample, this clone turned up once. The rearrangement uses TRBV9 and TRBJ1-2; 7 nucleotides agree with TRBD1. Germline CDR1 reads SGDLS; CDR2 reads YYNGEE. This CDR3 spans 13 amino acids. The ends lost 4 bases at V and 2 bases at J; junction bases unmatched: 2. CDR3 residues: CASSPDRNYGYTF. In DNA, the CDR3 is TGTGCCAGCAGCCCGGACAGGAACTATGGCTACACCTTC.

The chain combines TRBV5-1 with TRBJ2-5, with 9 bases that match TRBD2. With V trimmed by 1 base and J by 2 bases, 6 bases remained unmatched. The CDR3 has 16 residues. Germline lookup yields CDR1 SGHRS and CDR2 YFSETQ. CDR3 nucleotides: TGCGCCAGCAGCTTGTTCGGCGGGAGGGAACAAGAGACCCAGTACTTC. Encoded protein: CASSLFGGREQETQYF. Full variable domain (remainder filled in from reference TRBV5-1 and TRBJ2-5): KAGVTQTPRYLIKTRGQQVTLSCSPISGHRSVSWYQQTPGQGLQFLFEYFSETQRNKGNFPGRFSGRQFSNSRSEMNVSTLELGDSALYLCASSLFGGREQETQYFGPGTRLLVL.

In its sample, this clone was seen once. CDR3 DNA: TGTGCCAGCAGCTTGATGCCGTCACTAGGGGATGGCTACACCTTC. Translating gives CASSLMPSLGDGYTF. This chain uses TRBV5-6 with TRBJ1-2; a possible D gene is TRBD1 (5 bases). Trimming cost V 1 base and J 6 bases, with 16 bases left between them. The CDR3 length is 15 residues. Germline V gene lookup returns CDR1 SGHDT and CDR2 YYEEEE.